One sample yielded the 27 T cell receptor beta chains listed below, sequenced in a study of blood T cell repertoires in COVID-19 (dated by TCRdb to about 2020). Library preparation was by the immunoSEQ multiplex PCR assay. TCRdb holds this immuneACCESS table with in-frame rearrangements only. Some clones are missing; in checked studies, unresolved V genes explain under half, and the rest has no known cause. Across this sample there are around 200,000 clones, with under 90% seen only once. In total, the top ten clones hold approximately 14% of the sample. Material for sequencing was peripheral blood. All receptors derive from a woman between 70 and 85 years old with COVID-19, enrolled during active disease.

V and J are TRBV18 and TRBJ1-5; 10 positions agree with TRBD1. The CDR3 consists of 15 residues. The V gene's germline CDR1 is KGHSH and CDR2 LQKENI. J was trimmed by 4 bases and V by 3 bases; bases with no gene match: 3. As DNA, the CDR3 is TGTGCCAGCTCACCGAGGGGACAGGGGAATCAGCCCCAGCATTTT. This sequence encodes CASSPRGQGNQPQHF.

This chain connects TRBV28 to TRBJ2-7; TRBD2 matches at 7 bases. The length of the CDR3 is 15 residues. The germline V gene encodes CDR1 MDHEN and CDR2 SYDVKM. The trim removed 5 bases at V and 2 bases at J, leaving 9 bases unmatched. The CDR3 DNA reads TGTGCCAGCAGTCCCAATAGCGGGTTGACCTACGAGCAGTACTTC. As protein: CASSPNSGLTYEQYF. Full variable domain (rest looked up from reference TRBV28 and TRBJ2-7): DVKVTQSSRYLVKRTGEKVFLECVQDMDHENMFWYRQDPGLGLRLIYFSYDVKMKEKGDIPEGYSVSREKKERFSLILESASTNQTSMYLCASSPNSGLTYEQYFGPGTRLTVT.

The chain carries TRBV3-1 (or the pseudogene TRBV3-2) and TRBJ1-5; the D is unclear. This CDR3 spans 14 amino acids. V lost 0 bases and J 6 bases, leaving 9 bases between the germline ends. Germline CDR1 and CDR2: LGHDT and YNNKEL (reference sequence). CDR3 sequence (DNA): TGTGCCAGCAGCCAAGAGAGGGATAGTCAGCCCCAGCATTTT. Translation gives CASSQERDSQPQHF.

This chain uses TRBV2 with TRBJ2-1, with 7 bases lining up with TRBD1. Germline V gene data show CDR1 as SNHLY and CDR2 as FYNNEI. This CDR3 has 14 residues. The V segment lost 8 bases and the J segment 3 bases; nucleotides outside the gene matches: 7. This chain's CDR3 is CASGPGQSYNEQFF. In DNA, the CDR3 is TGTGCCAGCGGACCGGGACAGAGCTACAATGAGCAGTTCTTC.

The CDR3 sequence is CASSPPQGRIGGYTF. For the CDR3, the DNA is TGTGCCAGCAGCCCCCCACAGGGGAGGATAGGGGGCTACACCTTC. The rearrangement joins TRBV3-1 (or the pseudogene TRBV3-2) to TRBJ1-2, with TRBD1 matching over 7 bases. The CDR3 has 15 amino acids. Germline V lookup: CDR1 LGHDT, CDR2 YNNKEL (reference sequence). Losses at the gene ends were 4 bases for V and 8 bases for J; bases not matched to a gene: 13.

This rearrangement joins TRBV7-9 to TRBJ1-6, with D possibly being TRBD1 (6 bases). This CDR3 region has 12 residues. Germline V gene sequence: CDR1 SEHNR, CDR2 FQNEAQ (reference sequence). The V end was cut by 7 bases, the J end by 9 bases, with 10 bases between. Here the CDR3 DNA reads TGTGCCAGCACCACAGGGTTTTCACCCCTCCACTTT. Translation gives CASTTGFSPLHF.

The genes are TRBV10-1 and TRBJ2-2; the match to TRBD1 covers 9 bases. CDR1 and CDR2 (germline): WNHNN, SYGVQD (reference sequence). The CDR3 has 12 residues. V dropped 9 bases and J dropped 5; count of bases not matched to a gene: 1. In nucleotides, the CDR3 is TGCGCCAGGACAGGGGGAACCGGGGAGCTGTTTTTT. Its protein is CARTGGTGELFF.

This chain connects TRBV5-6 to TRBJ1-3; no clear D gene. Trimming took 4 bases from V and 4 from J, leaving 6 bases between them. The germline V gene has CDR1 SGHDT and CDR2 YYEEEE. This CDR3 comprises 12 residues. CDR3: CASSQSGNTIYF. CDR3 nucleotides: TGTGCCAGCAGCCAGTCAGGAAACACCATATATTTT.

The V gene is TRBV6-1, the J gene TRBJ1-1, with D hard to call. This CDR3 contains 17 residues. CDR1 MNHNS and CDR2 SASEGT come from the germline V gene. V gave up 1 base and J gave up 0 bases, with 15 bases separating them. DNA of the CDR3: TGTGCCAGCAGTGAAGGAGGGCTGGGAGGAATGAACACTGAAGCTTTCTTT. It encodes CASSEGGLGGMNTEAFF.

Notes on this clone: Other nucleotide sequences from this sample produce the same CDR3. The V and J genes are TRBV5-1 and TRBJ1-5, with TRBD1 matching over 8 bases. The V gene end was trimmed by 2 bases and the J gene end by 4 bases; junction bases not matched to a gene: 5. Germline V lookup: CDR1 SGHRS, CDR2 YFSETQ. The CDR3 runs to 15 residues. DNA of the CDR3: TGCGCCAGCAGCTTAGGGACAGGACGGAATCAGCCCCAGCATTTT. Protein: CASSLGTGRNQPQHF.

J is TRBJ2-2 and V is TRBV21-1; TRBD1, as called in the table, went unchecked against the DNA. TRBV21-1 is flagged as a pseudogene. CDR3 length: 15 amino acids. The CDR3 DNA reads TGTGCCAGCAGCAAATCCGGGACAGCCATCGGGGAGCTGTTTTTT. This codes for CASSKSGTAIGELFF.

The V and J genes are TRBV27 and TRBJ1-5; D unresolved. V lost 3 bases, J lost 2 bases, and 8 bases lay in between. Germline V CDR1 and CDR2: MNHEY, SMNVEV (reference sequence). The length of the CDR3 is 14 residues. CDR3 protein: CASSFGPGNQPQHF. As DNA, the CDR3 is TGTGCCAGCAGTTTCGGTCCCGGCAATCAGCCCCAGCATTTT.

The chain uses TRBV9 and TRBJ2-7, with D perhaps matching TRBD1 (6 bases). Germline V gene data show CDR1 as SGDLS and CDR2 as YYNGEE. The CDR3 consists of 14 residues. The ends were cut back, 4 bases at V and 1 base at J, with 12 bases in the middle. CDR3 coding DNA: TGTGCCAGCAGCCCCACAGGGATATCCTACGAGCAGTACTTC. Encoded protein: CASSPTGISYEQYF.

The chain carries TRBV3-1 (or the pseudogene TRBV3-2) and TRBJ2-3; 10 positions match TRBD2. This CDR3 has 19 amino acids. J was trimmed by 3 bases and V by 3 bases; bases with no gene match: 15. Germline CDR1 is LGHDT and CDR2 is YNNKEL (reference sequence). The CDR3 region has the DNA TGTGCCAGCAGCCAGGGACAGGCGGCAGCGGGGGGGCCTACAGATACGCAGTATTTT. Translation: CASSQGQAAAGGPTDTQYF.

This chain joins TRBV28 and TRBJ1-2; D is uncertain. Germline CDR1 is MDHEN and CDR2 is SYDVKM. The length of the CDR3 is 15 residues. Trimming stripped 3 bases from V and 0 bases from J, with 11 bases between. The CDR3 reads CASSLVPRANYGYTF. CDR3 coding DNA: TGTGCCAGCAGTTTGGTGCCTCGGGCTAACTATGGCTACACCTTC.

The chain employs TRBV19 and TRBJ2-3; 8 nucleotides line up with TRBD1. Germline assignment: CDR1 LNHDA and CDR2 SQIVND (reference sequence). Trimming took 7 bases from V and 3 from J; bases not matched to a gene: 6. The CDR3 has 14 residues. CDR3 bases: TGTGCCAGTACGGACAGGGAATTTACAGATACGCAGTATTTT. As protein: CASTDREFTDTQYF.

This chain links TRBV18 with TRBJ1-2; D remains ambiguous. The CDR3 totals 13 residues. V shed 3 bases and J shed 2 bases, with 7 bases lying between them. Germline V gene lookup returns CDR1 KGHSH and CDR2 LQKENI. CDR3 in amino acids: CASSPAPNYGYTF. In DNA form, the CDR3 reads TGTGCCAGCTCACCGGCCCCCAACTATGGCTACACCTTC.

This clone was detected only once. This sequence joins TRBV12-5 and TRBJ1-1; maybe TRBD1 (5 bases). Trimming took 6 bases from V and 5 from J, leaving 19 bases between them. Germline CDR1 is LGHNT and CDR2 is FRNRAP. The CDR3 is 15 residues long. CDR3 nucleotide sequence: TGTGCTAGTGGCCTTCAGGGAAAGGGTGAAACTGAAGCTTTCTTT. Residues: CASGLQGKGETEAFF.

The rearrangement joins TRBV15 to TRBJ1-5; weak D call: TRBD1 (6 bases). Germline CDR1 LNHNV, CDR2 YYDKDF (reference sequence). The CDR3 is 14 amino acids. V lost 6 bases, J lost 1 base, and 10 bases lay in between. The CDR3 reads CATRRGKSNQPQHF. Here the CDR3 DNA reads TGTGCCACCAGGAGGGGGAAGAGCAATCAGCCCCAGCATTTT.

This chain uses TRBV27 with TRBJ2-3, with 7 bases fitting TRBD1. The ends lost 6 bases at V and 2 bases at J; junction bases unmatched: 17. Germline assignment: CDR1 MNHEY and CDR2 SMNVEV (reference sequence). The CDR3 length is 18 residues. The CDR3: CASRLGGSWGQNTDTQYF. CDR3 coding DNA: TGTGCCAGCAGATTAGGGGGCAGTTGGGGACAGAACACAGATACGCAGTATTTT.

CDR3 loop: CASSLRPGQGTQPQHF. Here the CDR3 DNA reads TGTGCCAGCAGCTTACGACCGGGACAGGGGACGCAGCCCCAGCATTTT. The V and J genes are TRBV5-5 and TRBJ1-5; 10 positions match TRBD1. This CDR3 contains 16 residues. Germline-derived CDR1 and CDR2 are SGHKS and YYEKEE (reference sequence). V lost 2 bases and J lost 7; bases outside the gene matches: 9.

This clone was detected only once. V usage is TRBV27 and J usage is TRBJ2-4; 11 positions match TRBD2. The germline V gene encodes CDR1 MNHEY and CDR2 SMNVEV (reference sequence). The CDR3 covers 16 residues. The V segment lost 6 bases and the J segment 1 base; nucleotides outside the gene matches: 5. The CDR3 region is CASRTSGITAKNIQYF. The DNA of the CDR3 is TGTGCCAGCAGGACTAGCGGGATCACTGCCAAAAACATTCAGTACTTC.

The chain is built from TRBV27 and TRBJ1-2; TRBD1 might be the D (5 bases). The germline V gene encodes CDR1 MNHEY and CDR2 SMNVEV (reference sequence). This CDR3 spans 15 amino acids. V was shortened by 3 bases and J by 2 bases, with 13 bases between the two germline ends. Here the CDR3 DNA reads TGTGCCAGCAGTTTGGATGGGGCCCGAAACTATGGCTACACCTTC. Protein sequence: CASSLDGARNYGYTF.

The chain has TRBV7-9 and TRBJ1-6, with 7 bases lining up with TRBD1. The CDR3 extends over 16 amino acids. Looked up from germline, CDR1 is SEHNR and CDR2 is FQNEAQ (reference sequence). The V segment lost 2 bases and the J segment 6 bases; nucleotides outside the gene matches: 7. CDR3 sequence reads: CASSLSRGSSNSPLHF. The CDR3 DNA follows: TGTGCCAGCAGCTTAAGCAGGGGGTCTTCTAATTCACCCCTCCACTTT.

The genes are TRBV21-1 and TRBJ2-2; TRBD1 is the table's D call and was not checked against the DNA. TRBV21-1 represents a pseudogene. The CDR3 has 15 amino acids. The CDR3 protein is CATKIDRGSTGELFF. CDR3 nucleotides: TGTGCCACCAAAATTGACAGGGGGAGCACCGGGGAGCTGTTTTTT.

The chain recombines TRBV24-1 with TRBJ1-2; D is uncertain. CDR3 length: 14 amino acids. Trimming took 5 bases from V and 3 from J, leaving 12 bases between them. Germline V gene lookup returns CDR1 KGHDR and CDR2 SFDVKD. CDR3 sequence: CATSAGRSYYGYTF. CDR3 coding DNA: TGTGCCACCAGTGCAGGAAGAAGTTACTATGGCTACACCTTC.

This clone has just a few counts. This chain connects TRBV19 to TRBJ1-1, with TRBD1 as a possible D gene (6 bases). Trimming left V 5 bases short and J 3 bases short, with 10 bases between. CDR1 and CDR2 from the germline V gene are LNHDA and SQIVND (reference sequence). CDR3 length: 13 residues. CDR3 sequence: CASSPQGDTEAFF. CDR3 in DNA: TGTGCCAGTAGTCCACAGGGCGACACTGAAGCTTTCTTT.